A selection of T cell receptor beta chains follows, all from one sample in a study of T cell changes during pregnancy in multiple sclerosis. Assay: immunoSEQ multiplex PCR; the TCRdb copy retains only in-frame clones and omits some. The table has tens of thousands of clones, roughly 92% seen once. The starting material was CD8+ T cells from peripheral blood mononuclear cells, obtained in the third trimester of pregnancy. These receptors all stem from a female donor in good health, enrolled as a control in a pregnancy study. Both conserved end residues are part of each CDR3. A D gene is named only where the DNA matches it firmly.

D gene: .
V gene: TRBV27
CDR3 protein: CASSYKPRGYEQYF

D gene: TRBD2
V gene: TRBV5-4
CDR3 protein: CASSLWTSGGVEIF

D gene: .
V gene: TRBV2
CDR3 protein: CASYGGSPLHF

D gene: TRBD1
V gene: TRBV2
CDR3 protein: CASSAGTGNYEQYF

D gene: TRBD2
V gene: TRBV9
CDR3 protein: CASSSMGLAGGTGELFF

D gene: .
V gene: TRBV9
CDR3 protein: CASSDWAAANVLTF

D gene: TRBD1
V gene: TRBV5-1
CDR3 protein: CASSFRDRALTDTQYF

D gene: .
V gene: TRBV7-9
CDR3 protein: CASSHSREVSPKQFF

D gene: TRBD2
V gene: TRBV27
CDR3 protein: CASSFGRAGELFF

D gene: .
V gene: TRBV7-8
CDR3 protein: CASSLAPLGGGEGQPQHF

D gene: .
V gene: TRBV29-1
CDR3 protein: CSVVAGLNTEAFF

D gene: .
V gene: TRBV29-1
CDR3 protein: CSVVGAEGNTIYF

D gene: .
V gene: TRBV25-1
CDR3 protein: CASSEYAGSQETQYF

D gene: .
V gene: TRBV9
CDR3 protein: CASSAGLNEQFF

D gene: .
V gene: TRBV7-9
CDR3 protein: CASSLAVSRGGEKLFF

D gene: .
V gene: TRBV30
CDR3 protein: CASTKDGYTF

D gene: .
V gene: TRBV11-3
CDR3 protein: CASSGTGEAFF

D gene: .
V gene: TRBV9
CDR3 protein: CASSVAGTLQLSTAGNTIYF

D gene: .
V gene: TRBV7-7
CDR3 protein: CASSSPPYNEQFF

D gene: .
V gene: TRBV9
CDR3 protein: CASSASLTAMNTEAFF

D gene: .
V gene: TRBV29-1
CDR3 protein: CSVGKGGGPEAFF

D gene: .
V gene: TRBV19
CDR3 protein: CASSIQQSYEQYF

D gene: .
V gene: TRBV5-6
CDR3 protein: CASSYWREVSYEQYF

D gene: .
V gene: TRBV10-3
CDR3 protein: CAIGGTVQETQYF

D gene: TRBD1
V gene: TRBV5-1
CDR3 protein: CASSTQGAQFF

D gene: TRBD1
V gene: TRBV7-9
CDR3 protein: CASSRMGQMDYEQYF

D gene: TRBD1
V gene: TRBV7-9
CDR3 protein: CASSLSPGQGARDTGELFF

D gene: .
V gene: TRBV23-1
CDR3 protein: CASSQSGEGHKSSYGYTF

D gene: TRBD1
V gene: TRBV30
CDR3 protein: CAWIRGRGPEAFF

D gene: TRBD1
V gene: TRBV5-1
CDR3 protein: CASSLAHGTGDTEAFF

D gene: .
V gene: TRBV19
CDR3 protein: CASSIGQGPNSPLHF

D gene: .
V gene: TRBV4-1
CDR3 protein: CASSQEVVDKWSEQFF

D gene: TRBD1
V gene: TRBV11-3
CDR3 protein: CASSLTPTGNEQYF

D gene: .
V gene: TRBV11-3
CDR3 protein: CASSPFRDSYNEQFF

D gene: .
V gene: TRBV12-5
CDR3 protein: CASGYIGETQYF

D gene: .
V gene: TRBV19
CDR3 protein: CASSRTGNYEQYF

D gene: .
V gene: TRBV13
CDR3 protein: CASSLSRTEAFF

D gene: .
V gene: TRBV30
CDR3 protein: CAWSPADTQYF

D gene: TRBD1
V gene: TRBV30
CDR3 protein: CAFQGQGTNQPQHF

D gene: .
V gene: TRBV30
CDR3 protein: CAWRGPGDGYTF

D gene: TRBD1
V gene: TRBV13
CDR3 protein: CASSLGRGTAEAFF

D gene: .
V gene: TRBV7-2
CDR3 protein: CASSLVSVGHSNQPQHF

D gene: .
V gene: TRBV6-5
CDR3 protein: CASSSSDGTYNEQFF

D gene: .
V gene: TRBV29-1
CDR3 protein: CSVETGLQTHNEQFF

D gene: TRBD2
V gene: TRBV7-9
CDR3 protein: CASSAALAGDLF

D gene: .
V gene: TRBV27
CDR3 protein: CATAPQARGSYEQYF

D gene: .
V gene: TRBV4-3
CDR3 protein: CASSPTGSGTEAFF

D gene: .
V gene: TRBV7-2
CDR3 protein: CASFQPGHNYGYTF

D gene: .
V gene: TRBV9
CDR3 protein: CASSVGQGNSPLHF

D gene: TRBD2
V gene: TRBV4-2
CDR3 protein: CASSFRAGDFSYNEQFF

D gene: .
V gene: TRBV7-3
CDR3 protein: CASSVGTISTDTQYF

D gene: .
V gene: TRBV19
CDR3 protein: CASSIARGTGELFF

D gene: TRBD1
V gene: TRBV5-5
CDR3 protein: CASSLEGTGDWNEQFF

D gene: .
V gene: TRBV5-6
CDR3 protein: CASSETTEQFF